What follows are 20 T cell receptor beta chains derived from one specimen sequenced in a study of shared clonotypes between healthy human individuals. The method was immunoSEQ multiplex PCR; TCRdb's version includes in-frame clones alone and lacks a portion of them. This sample has some 2 million clones; less than 95% occur once, and the top ten carry 0.9% to 1.3%. As defined, naive CD8 cells were CD45RO-negative and positively selected for CCR7, with terminally differentiated effector memory CD45RA+ cells excluded. Sequenced material: naive CD8+ T cells sorted from blood. Receptors were obtained from a man younger than 35 in good health.

J is TRBJ1-1 and V is TRBV9; possible D gene TRBD1, 6 bases. Germline V gene lookup returns CDR1 SGDLS and CDR2 YYNGEE. Between the trimmed V and J ends, which lost 4 bases and 0 bases, there was a span of 16 bases. This CDR3 has 16 residues. The CDR3 sequence is CASSSPRGTMNTEAFF. CDR3 DNA: TGTGCCAGCAGCTCCCCCCGGGGGACAATGAACACTGAAGCTTTCTTT.

This clone came up once. The V gene is TRBV5-1, the J gene TRBJ1-2; D might be TRBD1 (5 bases). This CDR3 has 15 residues. Trimming took off 0 bases at V and 3 bases at J, with 12 bases between the two ends. Germline V lookup: CDR1 SGHRS, CDR2 YFSETQ. CDR3 region: CASSLVVGEDYGYTF. The CDR3 nucleotides are TGCGCCAGCAGCTTGGTCGTAGGGGAAGACTATGGCTACACCTTC.

This chain connects TRBV5-4 to TRBJ2-7; tentative D call: TRBD2 (6 bases). V was cut by 4 bases and J by 3 bases, with 11 bases left in between. Germline CDR1 reads SGHNT; CDR2 reads YYREEE (reference sequence). The CDR3 runs 13 residues. The CDR3 here is CASSPGLDYEQYF. CDR3 in DNA: TGTGCCAGCAGCCCGGGACTGGACTACGAGCAGTACTTC.

The chain joins TRBV7-9 to TRBJ2-7; D gene uncertain. V gave up 5 bases and J gave up 4 bases, with 18 bases separating them. The CDR3 covers 15 residues. CDR1 and CDR2 (germline): SEHNR, FQNEAQ (reference sequence). CDR3 sequence reads: CASSRNKEMVYEQYF. In DNA, the CDR3 is TGTGCCAGCAGCCGAAACAAGGAGATGGTGTACGAGCAGTACTTC.

The chain has TRBV2 and TRBJ2-2; D is possibly TRBD2 (6 bases). Per germline, CDR1 SNHLY and CDR2 FYNNEI. The CDR3 length is 15 residues. V lost 10 bases and J lost 5, with 20 bases in between. DNA for the CDR3: TGTGCCACCCTCCCTAGCGACCGGGGGACCGGGGAGCTGTTTTTT. It yields the protein CATLPSDRGTGELFF.

A few counts support this clone. The CDR3 loop is CASSVGRSFGYTF. The CDR3 nucleotides read TGTGCCAGCAGCGTCGGTAGATCCTTCGGCTACACCTTC. V gene TRBV9 combines with J gene TRBJ1-2; D remains ambiguous. V was clipped by 2 bases and J by 8 bases, with 13 bases between them. The V gene's germline CDR1 is SGDLS and CDR2 YYNGEE. CDR3 size: 13 residues. Complete variable domain (other parts from reference TRBV9 and TRBJ1-2): DSGVTQTPKHLITATGQRVTLRCSPRSGDLSVYWYQQSLDQGLQFLIQYYNGEERAKGNILERFSAQQFPDLHSELNLSSLELGDSALYFCASSVGRSFGYTFGSGTRLTVV.

The rearrangement uses TRBV7-9 and TRBJ1-2; D not resolved. V dropped 5 bases and J dropped 3 bases, with 10 bases sitting between them. The CDR3 covers 13 residues. Looked up from germline, CDR1 is SEHNR and CDR2 is FQNEAQ (reference sequence). This CDR3 reads CASSLSDHYGYTF. DNA for the CDR3: TGTGCCAGCAGCCTCAGCGACCACTATGGCTACACCTTC.

This chain connects TRBV19 to TRBJ1-1, with a tentative D call TRBD1 (6 bases). The CDR3 runs 15 residues. Germline V gene data show CDR1 as LNHDA and CDR2 as SQIVND (reference sequence). Deletions cut 1 base from V and 6 bases from J, with 15 bases between. For the CDR3, the DNA is TGTGCCAGTAGTATAGTCCGGGGGCCTGGGGCTGAAGCTTTCTTT. It is translated as CASSIVRGPGAEAFF.

V and J are TRBV7-9 and TRBJ2-3; unclear D gene. V was clipped by 5 bases and J by 2 bases, with 14 bases between them. The CDR3 runs to 15 residues. Germline CDR1 reads SEHNR; CDR2 reads FQNEAQ (reference sequence). CDR3 residues: CASSLWRDPTDTQYF. The CDR3 nucleotides read TGTGCCAGCAGCCTGTGGAGAGACCCCACAGATACGCAGTATTTT.

Only one count was recorded for this clone. The chain couples TRBV21-1 to TRBJ2-7; TRBD2 is taken as the D call from the table, unchecked against the DNA. TRBV21-1 is termed a pseudogene. The CDR3 is 18 amino acids. CDR3 protein: CASTRSAADRDSRHEQYF. CDR3 sequence (DNA): TGTGCCAGCACGAGGAGCGCGGCAGACCGGGACTCGCGGCACGAGCAGTACTTC.

The rearrangement uses TRBV6-1 and TRBJ1-2; D remains ambiguous. The CDR3 is 10 residues long. CDR1 MNHNS and CDR2 SASEGT come from the germline V gene. V lost 7 bases and J lost 8, with 8 bases in between. The CDR3 region is CASKTSGYTF. The DNA for the CDR3 is TGTGCCAGCAAGACCTCAGGCTACACCTTC.

The chain couples TRBV6-1 to TRBJ2-7; 7 bases fit TRBD2. V lost 7 bases and J lost 2; bases outside the gene matches: 11. This CDR3 is 15 amino acids long. The germline V gene encodes CDR1 MNHNS and CDR2 SASEGT. The CDR3: CASNPIAGSAYEQYF. CDR3 nucleotides: TGTGCCAGCAACCCTATAGCGGGCTCCGCCTACGAGCAGTACTTC.

As DNA, the CDR3 is TGTGCCAGCAGTTCCGGGGGGCTCGCGTTATTGGCCTACGAGCAGTACTTC. It specifies CASSSGGLALLAYEQYF. This rearrangement joins TRBV27 to TRBJ2-7; TRBD2 might be the D (7 bases). Germline V gene data show CDR1 as MNHEY and CDR2 as SMNVEV (reference sequence). This CDR3 region has 17 residues. The V end was cut by 4 bases, the J end by 2 bases, with 21 bases between.

The gene calls are TRBV4-1 and TRBJ1-5; 10 nucleotides agree with TRBD1. The J segment lost 3 bases and the V segment lost 2 bases, leaving 10 bases of the junction unmatched. The CDR3 extends over 18 amino acids. Germline assignment: CDR1 MGHRA and CDR2 YSYEKL. CDR3 DNA: TGCGCCAGCAGCCAAACACCTCCGGGACAGGGGTTCAATCAGCCCCAGCATTTT. Its translation: CASSQTPPGQGFNQPQHF.

The chain recombines TRBV4-3 with TRBJ1-5, with D unclear. Germline V gene sequence: CDR1 LGHNA, CDR2 YSLEER. The CDR3 is made up of 17 amino acids. V lost 0 bases, J lost 3 bases, and 15 bases lay in between. As DNA, the CDR3 is TGCGCCAGCAGCCAAGAGCGGGCGGAGAAAATCAATCAGCCCCAGCATTTT. Amino acids: CASSQERAEKINQPQHF.

V and J are TRBV29-1 and TRBJ1-2; TRBD1 is a possible D gene (6 bases). The V and J ends lost 7 bases and 3 bases respectively, with 12 bases between them. In germline, CDR1 is SQVTM, CDR2 ANQGSEA. This CDR3 spans 12 amino acids. CDR3 nucleotide sequence: TGCAGCGACTTAGGGGGAGACTATGGCTACACCTTC. Its protein product is CSDLGGDYGYTF.

The chain uses TRBV5-6 and TRBJ1-6; TRBD1 agrees at 10 bases. Germline V lookup: CDR1 SGHDT, CDR2 YYEEEE. V shed 4 bases and J 13 bases; nucleotides not matched to a gene: 5. The CDR3 totals 13 residues. DNA of the CDR3: TGTGCCAGCAGCCCCGGACAGGGGGGGCCCCTCCACTTT. Protein sequence: CASSPGQGGPLHF.

The J gene is TRBJ1-4, the V gene TRBV5-1; D not certain. V was pared by 5 bases and J by 0 bases, with 14 bases between. The CDR3 loop spans 16 amino acids. Germline V gives CDR1 SGHRS, CDR2 YFSETQ. CDR3 loop: CASSFRALPTNEKLFF. The CDR3 coding sequence is TGCGCCAGCAGTTTCCGGGCCTTACCAACTAATGAAAAACTGTTTTTT.

The chain carries TRBV28 and TRBJ2-1, with D hard to call. The CDR3 contains 15 residues. Germline values: CDR1 MDHEN, CDR2 SYDVKM. The V gene lost 5 bases and the J gene lost 9 bases, with 20 bases spanning the gap. The CDR3 DNA is TGTGCCAGCAGTCTCCTTGGGGAAGATGAGAGTGAGCAGTTCTTC. The encoded protein is CASSLLGEDESEQFF.

The chain uses TRBV6-5 and TRBJ1-2, with no clear D. V was clipped by 5 bases and J by 3 bases, with 13 bases between them. Germline CDR1 reads MNHEY; CDR2 reads SVGAGI. CDR3 length equals 14 residues. As DNA, the CDR3 is TGTGCCAGCAGTCCCCGTACGGACCACTATGGCTACACCTTC. Translated: CASSPRTDHYGYTF.